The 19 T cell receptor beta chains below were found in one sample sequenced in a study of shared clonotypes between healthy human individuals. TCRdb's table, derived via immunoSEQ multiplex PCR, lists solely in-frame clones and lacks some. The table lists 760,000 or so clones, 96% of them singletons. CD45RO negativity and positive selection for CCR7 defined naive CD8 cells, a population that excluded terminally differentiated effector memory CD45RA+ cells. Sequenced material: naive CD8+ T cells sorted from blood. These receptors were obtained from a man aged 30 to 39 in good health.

The CDR3 bases are TGTGCCAGCAGCTTGTTAGGCACAGATACGCAGTATTTT. Translated: CASSLLGTDTQYF. The chain uses TRBV7-8 and TRBJ2-3; D ambiguous. The V gene lost 3 bases and the J gene lost 1 base, with 5 bases spanning the gap. Germline V gene sequence: CDR1 SGHVS, CDR2 FQNEAQ. The CDR3 totals 13 residues.

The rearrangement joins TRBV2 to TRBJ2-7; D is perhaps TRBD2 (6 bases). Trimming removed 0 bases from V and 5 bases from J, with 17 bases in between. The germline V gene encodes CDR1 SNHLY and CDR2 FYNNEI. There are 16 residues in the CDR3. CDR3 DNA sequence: TGTGCCAGCAGTGAAGCGCTGGATAGGAGGGAAGACGAGCAGTACTTC. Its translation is CASSEALDRREDEQYF.

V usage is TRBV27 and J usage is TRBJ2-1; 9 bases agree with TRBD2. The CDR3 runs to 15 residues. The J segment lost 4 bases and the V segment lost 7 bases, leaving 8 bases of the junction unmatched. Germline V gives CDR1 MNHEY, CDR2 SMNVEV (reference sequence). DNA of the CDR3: TGTGCCAGCACCCTTCGAAGCGGGAGGTACAATGAGCAGTTCTTC. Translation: CASTLRSGRYNEQFF.

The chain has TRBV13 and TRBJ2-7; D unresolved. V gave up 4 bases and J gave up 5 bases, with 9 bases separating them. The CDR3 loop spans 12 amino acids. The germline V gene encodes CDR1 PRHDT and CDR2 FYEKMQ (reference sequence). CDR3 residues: CASSSFRHEQYF. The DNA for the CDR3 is TGTGCCAGCAGCTCTTTCCGGCACGAGCAGTACTTC.

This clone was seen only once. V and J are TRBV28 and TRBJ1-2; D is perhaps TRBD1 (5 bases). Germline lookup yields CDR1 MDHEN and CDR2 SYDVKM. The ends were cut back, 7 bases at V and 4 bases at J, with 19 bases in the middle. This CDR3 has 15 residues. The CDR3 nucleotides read TGTGCCAGCATCCTAAGGAGCCCAGGGACCTATGGCTACACCTTC. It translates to CASILRSPGTYGYTF.

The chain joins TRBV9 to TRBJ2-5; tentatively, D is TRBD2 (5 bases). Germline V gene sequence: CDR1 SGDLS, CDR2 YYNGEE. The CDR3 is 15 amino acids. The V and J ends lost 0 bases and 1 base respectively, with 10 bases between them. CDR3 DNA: TGTGCCAGCAGCGTAGCTAGCAGATTCCAAGAGACCCAGTACTTC. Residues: CASSVASRFQETQYF.

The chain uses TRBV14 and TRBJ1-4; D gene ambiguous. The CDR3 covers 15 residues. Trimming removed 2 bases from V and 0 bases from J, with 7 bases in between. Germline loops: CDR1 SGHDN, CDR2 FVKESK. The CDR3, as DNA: TGTGCCAGCAGCCAACCTTTTACAACTAATGAAAAACTGTTTTTT. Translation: CASSQPFTTNEKLFF.

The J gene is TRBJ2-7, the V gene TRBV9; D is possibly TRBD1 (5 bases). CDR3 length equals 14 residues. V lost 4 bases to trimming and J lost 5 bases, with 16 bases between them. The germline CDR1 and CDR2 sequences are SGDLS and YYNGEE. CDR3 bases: TGTGCCAGCAGCCCCTATGCAGGGTCCGACGAGCAGTACTTC. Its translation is CASSPYAGSDEQYF.

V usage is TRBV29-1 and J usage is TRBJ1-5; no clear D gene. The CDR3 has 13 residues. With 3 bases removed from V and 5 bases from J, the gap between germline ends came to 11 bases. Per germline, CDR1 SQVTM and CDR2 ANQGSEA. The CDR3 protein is CSVDGIGHQPQHF. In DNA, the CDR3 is TGCAGCGTTGATGGCATCGGCCATCAGCCCCAGCATTTT.

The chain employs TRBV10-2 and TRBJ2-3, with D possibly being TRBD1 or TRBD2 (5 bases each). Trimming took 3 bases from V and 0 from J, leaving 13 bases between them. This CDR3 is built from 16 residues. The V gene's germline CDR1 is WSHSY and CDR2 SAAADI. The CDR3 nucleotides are TGCGCCAGCAGTGAAGGAGAGGGGTGGAGCACAGATACGCAGTATTTT. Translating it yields CASSEGEGWSTDTQYF.

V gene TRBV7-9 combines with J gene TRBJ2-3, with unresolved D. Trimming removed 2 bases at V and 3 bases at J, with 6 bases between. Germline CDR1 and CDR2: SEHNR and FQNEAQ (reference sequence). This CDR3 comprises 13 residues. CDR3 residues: CASSLFTTDTQYF. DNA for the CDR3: TGTGCCAGCAGCTTATTCACGACAGATACGCAGTATTTT. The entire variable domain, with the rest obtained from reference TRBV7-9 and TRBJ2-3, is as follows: DTGVSQNPRHKITKRGQNVTFRCDPISEHNRLYWYRQTLGQGPEFLTYFQNEAQLEKSRLLSDRFSAERPKGSFSTLEIQRTEQGDSAMYLCASSLFTTDTQYFGPGTRLTVL.

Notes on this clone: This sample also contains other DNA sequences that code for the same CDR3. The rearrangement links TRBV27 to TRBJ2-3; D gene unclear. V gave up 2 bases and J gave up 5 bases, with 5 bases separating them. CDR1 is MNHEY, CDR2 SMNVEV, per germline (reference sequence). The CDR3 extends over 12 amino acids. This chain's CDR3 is CASSLQGDTQYF. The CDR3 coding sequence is TGTGCCAGCAGTTTACAAGGAGATACGCAGTATTTT.

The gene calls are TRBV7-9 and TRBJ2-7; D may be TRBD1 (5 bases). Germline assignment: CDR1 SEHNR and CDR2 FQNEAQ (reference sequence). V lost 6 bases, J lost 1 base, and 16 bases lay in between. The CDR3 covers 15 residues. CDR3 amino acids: CASSPYQGASYEQYF. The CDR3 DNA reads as TGTGCCAGCAGTCCGTACCAGGGCGCTTCCTACGAGCAGTACTTC.

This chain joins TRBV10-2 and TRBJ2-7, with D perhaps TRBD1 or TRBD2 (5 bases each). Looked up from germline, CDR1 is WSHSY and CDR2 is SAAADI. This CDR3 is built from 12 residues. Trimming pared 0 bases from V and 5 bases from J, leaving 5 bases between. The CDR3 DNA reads TGCGCCAGCAGTGAGTCGGGGGACGAGCAGTACTTC. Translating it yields CASSESGDEQYF.

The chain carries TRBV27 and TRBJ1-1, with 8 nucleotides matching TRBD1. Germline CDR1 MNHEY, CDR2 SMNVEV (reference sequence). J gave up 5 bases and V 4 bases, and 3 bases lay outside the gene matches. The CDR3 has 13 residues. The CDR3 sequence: CASSSRGLTEAFF. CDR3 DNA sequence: TGTGCCAGCAGTTCCAGGGGGCTTACTGAAGCTTTCTTT.

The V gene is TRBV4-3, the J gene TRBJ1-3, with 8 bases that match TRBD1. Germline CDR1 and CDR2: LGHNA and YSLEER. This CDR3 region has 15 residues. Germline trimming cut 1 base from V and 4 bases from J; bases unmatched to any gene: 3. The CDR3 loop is CASSQADRGGNTIYF. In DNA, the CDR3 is TGCGCCAGCAGCCAAGCTGACAGGGGAGGAAACACCATATATTTT.

The CDR3 region has the DNA TGTGCCAGCAGTTACATTCGGGACAGGGGGCGATATGGCTACACCTTC. It encodes CASSYIRDRGRYGYTF. The chain couples TRBV7-9 to TRBJ1-2, with 12 bases identical to TRBD1. CDR1 SEHNR and CDR2 FQNEAQ come from the germline V gene (reference sequence). The V gene end was trimmed by 6 bases and the J gene end by 5 bases; junction bases not matched to a gene: 10. This CDR3 is 16 amino acids long.

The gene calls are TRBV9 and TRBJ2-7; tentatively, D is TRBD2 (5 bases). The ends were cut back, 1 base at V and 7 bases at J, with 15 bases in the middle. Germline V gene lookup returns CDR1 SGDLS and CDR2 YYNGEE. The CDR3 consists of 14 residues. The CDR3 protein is CASSVKREQGEQYF. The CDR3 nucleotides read TGTGCCAGCAGCGTAAAGAGGGAGCAAGGAGAGCAGTACTTC.

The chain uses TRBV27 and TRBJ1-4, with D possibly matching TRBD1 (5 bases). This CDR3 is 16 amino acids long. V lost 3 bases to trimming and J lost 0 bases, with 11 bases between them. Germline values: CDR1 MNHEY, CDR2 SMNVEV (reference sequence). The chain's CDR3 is CASSLTVPSTNEKLFF. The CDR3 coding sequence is TGTGCCAGCAGTTTGACAGTGCCCTCAACTAATGAAAAACTGTTTTTT.